What follows is one T cell receptor (beta chain) and its context. Its antigen is not known. Prior to thyroid surgery, none of the patients had received any treatment. The data were obtained in a study of metastatic and nonmetastatic thyroid tumors. On the study more broadly: Blood and tumor or nodule tissue repertoires from malignant and benign thyroid patients were compared. Study-wide results and limits: TCR beta diversity was reportedly significantly higher in malignant thyroid tumors than benign nodules, in blood and tumor.

Study processing details: Using the CDR3 differences seen across clinicopathological groups, the authors built a distant-metastasis classifier for papillary thyroid cancer, which was meant to discriminate distant-metastatic patients. Via MiXCR, TCRdb re-called the PCR reads. It is TCRdb's table, rather than the study itself, that gives the V and J calls and clone size. The sample shows about 22,000 clones, under 25% of them seen only once. The V segment lost 4 bases and the J segment 12 bases; nucleotides outside the gene matches: 18. The CDR3 runs 17 residues. From germline, CDR1 is SNHLY and CDR2 FYNNEI.

This chain joins TRBV2 and TRBJ2-3; 11 bases fit TRBD2. This clonotype originated in a male donor with papillary thyroid cancer or a benign thyroid nodule (not recorded which). Some clones in this sample may be carry-over from other donors' samples. Sample: blood. The CDR3 DNA sequence: TGTGCCAGCAGTGGTTCAATGGGGACTAGCGGTTCTACATTTCAGTATTTT. Protein sequence: CASSGSMGTSGSTFQYF.